A single TCR beta chain is shown here with its context. Its antigen remains unidentified. This entry belongs to a study of T cells in Graves' hyperthyroidism and ophthalmopathy. Study details: Peripheral blood specimens were obtained at initial diagnosis, prior to any treatment. Study-level findings and limits: Blood also contained most expanded thyroid clonotypes above 0.001. A model of 13 V-J features distinguished ophthalmopathy from stable hyperthyroidism.

TCR beta CDR3 region amplification was performed from RNA transcripts. The HTBI primer set served for first-round RT-PCR of the TCR CDR3. TCRdb passed the multiplex PCR reads through MiXCR, listing each CDR3 protein once. The data hold around 700,000 distinct CDR3 sequences, with 18% observed a single time. Patients between 18 and 65 years old had hyperthyroidism, newly diagnosed and lasting under 2 months. Sequencing was done on a sample of blood. This receptor was obtained from a woman aged 50 to 60 with Graves' hyperthyroidism that later progressed to Graves' ophthalmopathy.

The CDR3 is CANRAGGHNEQFF. The CDR3 DNA reads TGTGCCAACAGGGCGGGGGGCCACAATGAGCAGTTCTTC. The rearrangement uses TRBV7-9 and TRBJ2-1; 8 bases align to TRBD2. This CDR3 spans 13 amino acids. In germline, CDR1 is SEHNR, CDR2 FQNEAQ (reference sequence). V was clipped by 10 bases and J by 5 bases; unmatched bases: 7.